A single sample gave rise to the 4 T cell receptor beta chains below, sequenced in a study of Graves' ophthalmopathy and Graves' hyperthyroidism. For repertoire sequencing, the TCR beta CDR3 regions were amplified from RNA transcripts. The workflow started with a first-round RT-PCR run with HTBI primers and then moved on to a second-round multiplex PCR. Each CDR3 protein is one row after TCRdb ran MiXCR on the multiplex PCR reads. The sample holds around 1,000,000 distinct CDR3 sequences, about 35% seen once. Sequencing was done on a sample of peripheral blood or thyroid tissue (not recorded which). Receptors were obtained from an adult man with Graves' hyperthyroidism.

J is TRBJ2-7 and V is TRBV15; perhaps TRBD2 as D (6 bases). Germline CDR1 and CDR2: LNHNV and YYDKDF (reference sequence). V lost 3 bases to trimming and J lost 7 bases, with 13 bases between them. The CDR3 spans 13 residues. The CDR3 DNA follows: TGTGCCACCAGCAGCGTTGCGGGGAATGAGCAGTACTTC. It yields the protein CATSSVAGNEQYF.

The rearrangement links TRBV2 to TRBJ1-2; 8 nucleotides agree with TRBD1. This CDR3 has 15 residues. Germline V gene sequence: CDR1 SNHLY, CDR2 FYNNEI. V shed 6 bases and J 7 bases; nucleotides not matched to a gene: 13. In DNA, the CDR3 is TGTGCCAGCAGCGGGACAGGTGGTGATGCGGGTGGCTACACCTTC. Encoded protein: CASSGTGGDAGGYTF.

This clonotype has a count of ten or more. The V call is TRBV29-1, the J call TRBJ1-3, with a weak D call TRBD1 (6 bases). V dropped 8 bases and J dropped 1 base, with 15 bases sitting between them. Germline CDR1 reads SQVTM; CDR2 reads ANQGSEA. CDR3 length: 14 residues. The CDR3 nucleotides are TGCAGCATCCCGGGAACAGGGTCTGGAAACACCATATATTTT. Protein: CSIPGTGSGNTIYF.

This clonotype was recorded many times. This chain connects TRBV20-1 to TRBJ1-6; D gene ambiguous. There are 16 residues in the CDR3. Germline CDR1 is DFQATT and CDR2 is SNEGSKA (reference sequence). The V end lost 0 bases, the J end lost 1 base, and 10 bases lay between the germline ends. CDR3 nucleotides: TGCAGTGCTAGAGATATACTGCGGTCCTATAATTCACCCCTCCACTTT. Translating gives CSARDILRSYNSPLHF.